Below are 6 T cell receptor beta chains sequenced from a single sample in a study of T cells in localized non-small cell lung cancer. The protocol was immunoSEQ multiplex PCR, while the TCRdb copy is restricted to in-frame clones and leaves out a portion. Seen here are 130,000 or so clones, 70% to 90% observed once, and the top ten hold around 1.7%. The specimen was peripheral blood, collected before any cancer treatment. These receptors came from a female donor at least 60 years old with stage I lung adenocarcinoma.

This clone appeared a few times. This chain joins TRBV27 and TRBJ2-2, with unresolved D. Looked up from germline, CDR1 is MNHEY and CDR2 is SMNVEV (reference sequence). The V gene lost 3 bases and the J gene lost 6 bases, with 2 bases spanning the gap. CDR3 size: 11 residues. For the CDR3, the DNA is TGTGCCAGCAGTTTGTCCGGGGAGCTGTTTTTT. Amino acids: CASSLSGELFF.

The chain uses TRBV4-1 and TRBJ2-7; no firm D call. V was trimmed by 4 bases and J by 3 bases, leaving 19 bases between them. CDR1 is MGHRA, CDR2 YSYEKL, per germline. This CDR3 has 16 residues. The CDR3 loop reads CASSPIARQKGYEQYF. The CDR3 nucleotides are TGCGCCAGCAGCCCCATCGCAAGACAAAAAGGCTACGAGCAGTACTTC.

The chain is built from TRBV11-2 and TRBJ2-1, with 13 bases aligning to TRBD2. Germline V gene sequence: CDR1 SGHAT, CDR2 FQNNGV. This CDR3 is 15 amino acids long. With 5 bases clipped from V and 4 bases from J, the junction kept 2 bases outside the gene matches. In DNA form, the CDR3 reads TGTGCCAGCAGCCCGACTAGCGGGAGGTACAATGAGCAGTTCTTC. This sequence encodes CASSPTSGRYNEQFF.

The chain carries TRBV15 and TRBJ1-1, with D perhaps matching TRBD1 (5 bases). The CDR3 loop spans 15 amino acids. V gave up 1 base and J gave up 6 bases, with 15 bases separating them. CDR1 is LNHNV, CDR2 YYDKDF, per germline (reference sequence). This CDR3 is CATSRGRQKFAEAFF. The CDR3 nucleotides are TGTGCCACCAGCAGAGGCAGACAGAAATTCGCTGAAGCTTTCTTT.

This chain uses TRBV15 with TRBJ2-1; D may correspond to TRBD1 or TRBD2 (5 bases each). From germline, CDR1 is LNHNV and CDR2 YYDKDF (reference sequence). This CDR3 region has 16 residues. The V end lost 3 bases, the J end lost 4 bases, and 16 bases lay between the germline ends. This CDR3 is CATSSPGRRNYNEQFF. The CDR3 coding sequence is TGTGCCACCAGCAGCCCGGGACGCCGGAATTACAATGAGCAGTTCTTC.

The rearrangement joins TRBV6-1 to TRBJ1-1; D not resolved. CDR1 and CDR2 (germline): MNHNS, SASEGT. With 2 bases removed from V and 4 bases from J, the gap between germline ends came to 8 bases. The CDR3 consists of 13 residues. The CDR3 DNA reads as TGTGCCAGCAGTGAATTGGGTTCCACTGAAGCTTTCTTT. Translated: CASSELGSTEAFF.